The 20 T cell receptor beta chains below all came from one sample that was sequenced in a study of blood T cells in healthy people across ages. For the second PCR, which ran for roughly 6 to 12 cycles, a sample-barcoded 5' primer and a J-beta primer mix were used. From the 5' RACE reads, TCRdb called clonotypes with MiXCR, one entry per CDR3 protein. The table has roughly 500,000 distinct CDR3 sequences, roughly 28% seen once. Sequenced material: blood. These receptors were collected from a woman in her sixties or seventies in good health.

As regards this clonotype: Relative to the germline gene, one junction end is altered; a read error may explain this. This chain links TRBV12-3 or TRBV12-4 with TRBJ2-5, with unresolved D. This CDR3 has 13 amino acids. The CDR3 region has the DNA TGTGCCAGCAGTTTGAGAACCCCTGAGACCCGGTACTTC. Encoded protein: CASSLRTPETRYF.

The V and J genes are TRBV7-2 and TRBJ1-1, with a weak D call TRBD1 (6 bases). Trimming cost V 2 bases and J 10 bases, with 11 bases left between them. CDR3 length: 12 amino acids. The germline V gene has CDR1 SGHTA and CDR2 FQGNSA. In DNA, the CDR3 is TGTGCCAGCAGCTTATTACAGGGAGGAGCTTTCTTT. As protein: CASSLLQGGAFF.

This clonotype was detected once. J is TRBJ2-3 and V is TRBV20-1; 12 nucleotides agree with TRBD2. This CDR3 is built from 17 residues. The V and J ends lost 4 bases and 0 bases, in that order; junction bases with no gene match: 8. Germline values: CDR1 DFQATT, CDR2 SNEGSKA (reference sequence). CDR3 nucleotide sequence: TGCAGTGCTACGACTAGCGGGGGAGACTCTAGCACAGATACGCAGTATTTT. It yields the protein CSATTSGGDSSTDTQYF.

This clonotype was observed a handful of times. This chain uses TRBV20-1 with TRBJ1-2, with a weak D call TRBD1 (5 bases). Germline V lookup: CDR1 DFQATT, CDR2 SNEGSKA (reference sequence). Trimming removed 4 bases from V and 5 bases from J, with 23 bases in between. The CDR3 has 16 amino acids. This CDR3 is CSATSTGTGGIYGYTF. The DNA of the CDR3 is TGCAGTGCTACTTCGACCGGGACCGGCGGAATTTATGGCTACACCTTC.

CDR3 in amino acids: CGSKGADTGELFF. As DNA, the CDR3 is TGTGGATCCAAGGGGGCGGACACCGGGGAGCTGTTTTTT. V usage is TRBV12-3 or TRBV12-4 and J usage is TRBJ2-2; TRBD1 matches at 7 bases. The CDR3 extends over 13 amino acids.

The V gene is TRBV10-3, the J gene TRBJ2-3; 9 bases line up with TRBD2. Per germline, CDR1 ENHRY and CDR2 SYGVKD. Germline trimming cut 3 bases from V and 6 bases from J; bases unmatched to any gene: 7. The CDR3 is 15 amino acids. This CDR3 is CAISDSGGATDTQYF. The CDR3 DNA is TGTGCCATCAGTGATAGCGGGGGTGCCACGGATACGCAGTATTTT.

Only a few counts were recorded for this clonotype. The chain joins TRBV29-1 to TRBJ1-5; D might be TRBD1 (6 bases). Germline V gives CDR1 SQVTM, CDR2 ANQGSEA. The CDR3 runs 18 residues. V lost 7 bases and J 0 bases, leaving 25 bases between the germline ends. The CDR3 nucleotides read TGCAGCGCGGGACCGAAGGGGGTCCCCAGTTATAGCAATCAGCCCCAGCATTTT. Protein product: CSAGPKGVPSYSNQPQHF.

The chain has TRBV5-1 and TRBJ2-2; tentative D call: TRBD2 (7 bases). CDR1 and CDR2 from the germline V gene are SGHRS and YFSETQ. V gave up 4 bases and J gave up 7 bases, with 17 bases separating them. The CDR3 contains 15 residues. The CDR3 loop reads CASSAGLLTGGELFF. The CDR3 bases are TGCGCCAGCAGCGCGGGACTACTGACAGGCGGGGAGCTGTTTTTT.

The sample holds many counts of this clonotype. The chain uses TRBV7-8 and TRBJ1-4, with 8 bases aligning to TRBD1. In germline, CDR1 is SGHVS, CDR2 FQNEAQ. The length of the CDR3 is 14 residues. V lost 2 bases, J lost 11 bases, and 7 bases stayed unmatched. CDR3 loop: CASSLSGTGEKLFF. The CDR3 region has the DNA TGTGCCAGCAGCTTATCCGGGACAGGAGAGAAACTGTTTTTT.

V usage is TRBV20-1 and J usage is TRBJ2-1; 12 bases fit TRBD2. Germline V gene sequence: CDR1 DFQATT, CDR2 SNEGSKA (reference sequence). Trimming took 4 bases from V and 9 from J; bases not matched to a gene: 7. CDR3 length: 14 amino acids. CDR3 in amino acids: CSAIRLAGGGEQFF. CDR3 sequence (DNA): TGCAGTGCTATTCGGCTAGCGGGGGGGGGTGAGCAGTTCTTC.

CDR3 nucleotides: TGCAGCGTTTCATGGGGGGGCACTGAAGCTTTCTTT. It is translated as CSVSWGGTEAFF. The chain employs TRBV29-1 and TRBJ1-1, with D perhaps TRBD1 (5 bases). The CDR3 extends over 12 amino acids. Trimming stripped 5 bases from V and 4 bases from J, with 11 bases between. Germline V gene data show CDR1 as SQVTM and CDR2 as ANQGSEA.

This chain connects TRBV30 to TRBJ1-4, with TRBD1 identical over 9 bases. Germline CDR1 is GTSNPN and CDR2 is SVGIG (reference sequence). The CDR3 is made up of 15 amino acids. V lost 3 bases, J lost 7 bases, and 9 bases stayed unmatched. The CDR3, as DNA: TGTGCCTGGAGCGAAGTGGACAGGGGACGTGAAAAACTGTTTTTT. Translating it yields CAWSEVDRGREKLFF.

The V call is TRBV9, the J call TRBJ1-1; weak D call: TRBD1 (6 bases). CDR3 length equals 13 residues. V was clipped by 4 bases and J by 8 bases, with 15 bases between them. Looked up from germline, CDR1 is SGDLS and CDR2 is YYNGEE. The CDR3 DNA is TGTGCCAGCAGCATGGACAGTTCCACCGAAGCTTTCTTT. Amino acid sequence: CASSMDSSTEAFF.

In this sample, this clonotype turned up a few times. V is TRBV2 and J is TRBJ2-1; D is possibly TRBD1 (6 bases). The end of the DNA is better explained by TRBJ2-5, so the J call may be wrong. This CDR3 has 15 amino acids. Germline lookup yields CDR1 SNHLY and CDR2 FYNNEI. The CDR3 loop reads CASRGTGTQRETQYF. The CDR3 bases are TGTGCCAGCCGGGGAACTGGGACACAAAGGGAGACCCAGTACTTC.

This chain joins TRBV29-1 and TRBJ2-5; perhaps TRBD1 as D (5 bases). The CDR3 runs 12 residues. Deletions cut 5 bases from V and 4 bases from J, with 11 bases between. The germline V gene encodes CDR1 SQVTM and CDR2 ANQGSEA. For the CDR3, the DNA is TGCAGCGTTCAGGGTGTAGGAGAGACCCAGTACTTC. Amino acid sequence: CSVQGVGETQYF.

The chain uses TRBV12-3 or TRBV12-4 and TRBJ1-2, with a possible D match to TRBD1 (6 bases). Trimming pared 7 bases from V and 6 bases from J, leaving 15 bases between. There are 13 residues in the CDR3. The CDR3 DNA sequence: TGTGCCAGCACCTCGGTAGGGGGGCATGGCTACACCTTC. Translation gives CASTSVGGHGYTF.

The V and J genes are TRBV29-1 and TRBJ1-3; 8 bases fit TRBD1. The germline V gene has CDR1 SQVTM and CDR2 ANQGSEA. J gave up 3 bases and V 7 bases, and 8 bases lay outside the gene matches. This CDR3 spans 14 amino acids. The CDR3 region is CSAAQGAIGNTIYF. For the CDR3, the DNA is TGCAGCGCGGCTCAGGGGGCTATTGGAAACACCATATATTTT.

The CDR3 nucleotides read TGTGCCAGCAGCCCCTTGTACGTAGCAGGGGATGAGCAGTTCTTC. It specifies CASSPLYVAGDEQFF. The genes are TRBV4-2 and TRBJ2-5; D is perhaps TRBD1 (6 bases). The assigned J gene may be wrong: the sequence end matches TRBJ2-1 better. The CDR3 is made up of 15 amino acids. Per germline, CDR1 LGHNA and CDR2 YNFKEQ.

This clonotype was counted only a few times. The chain uses TRBV6-1 and TRBJ2-7, with a possible D match to TRBD1 (6 bases). Germline loops: CDR1 MNHNS, CDR2 SASEGT. The CDR3 length is 15 residues. V lost 10 bases and J 0 bases, leaving 19 bases between the germline ends. DNA of the CDR3: TGTGCCAACAGGCTTACAGGGATTAGCTCCTACGAGCAGTACTTC. Protein: CANRLTGISSYEQYF.

This clonotype was counted between two and nine times. The rearrangement uses TRBV5-1 and TRBJ2-3; possibly TRBD1 or TRBD2 for D (5 bases each). The CDR3 is made up of 15 amino acids. CDR1 and CDR2 (germline): SGHRS, YFSETQ. V was pared by 3 bases and J by 9 bases, with 20 bases between. The CDR3 DNA sequence: TGCGCCAGCAGCTCTAGAGGGGCTACCCCAGCGACGCAGTATTTT. Protein sequence: CASSSRGATPATQYF.